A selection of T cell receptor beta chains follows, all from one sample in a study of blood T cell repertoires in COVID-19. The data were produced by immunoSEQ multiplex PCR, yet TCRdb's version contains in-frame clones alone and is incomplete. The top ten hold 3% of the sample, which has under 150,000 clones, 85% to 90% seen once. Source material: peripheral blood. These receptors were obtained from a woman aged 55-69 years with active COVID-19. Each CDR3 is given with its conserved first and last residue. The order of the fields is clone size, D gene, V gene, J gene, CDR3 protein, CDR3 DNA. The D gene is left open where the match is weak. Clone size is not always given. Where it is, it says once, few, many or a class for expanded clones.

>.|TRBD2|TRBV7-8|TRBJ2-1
CASSFLGTSGYNEQFF
TGTGCCAGCAGTTTCCTGGGGACTAGCGGGTACAATGAGCAGTTCTTC
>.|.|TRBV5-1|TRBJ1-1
CASSREVLNTEAFF
TGCGCCAGCAGCCGCGAAGTTCTGAACACTGAAGCTTTCTTT
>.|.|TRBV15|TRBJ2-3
CATSRGQINTDTQYF
TGTGCCACCAGCAGAGGACAGATAAACACAGATACGCAGTATTTT
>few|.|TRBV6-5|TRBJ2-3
CASSRTVRTDTQYF
TGTGCCAGCAGCCGGACAGTTCGCACAGATACGCAGTATTTT
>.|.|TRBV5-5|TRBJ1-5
CASSLTGPNQPQHF
TGTGCCAGCAGCTTGACAGGGCCAAATCAGCCCCAGCATTTT
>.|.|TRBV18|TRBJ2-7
CASRPGELDEQYF
TGTGCCAGCCGTCCAGGGGAATTAGACGAGCAGTACTTC
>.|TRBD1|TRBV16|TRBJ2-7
CASSQSDTGGTREQYF
TGTGCCAGCAGCCAATCTGATACAGGGGGTACGCGGGAGCAGTACTTC
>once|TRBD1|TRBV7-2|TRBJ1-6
CASSSGTVNSPLHF
TGTGCCAGCAGCTCCGGGACAGTGAATTCACCCCTCCACTTT
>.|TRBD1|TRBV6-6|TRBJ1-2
CASSTGQGENGYTF
TGTGCCAGCAGTACGGGACAGGGGGAGAATGGCTACACCTTC
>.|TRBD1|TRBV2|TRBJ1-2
CASSPQGTANYGYTF
TGTGCCAGCAGTCCTCAGGGGACAGCTAACTATGGCTACACCTTC
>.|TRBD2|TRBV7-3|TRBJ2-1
CASSPRGLAGDEQFF
TGTGCCAGCAGCCCACGGGGACTAGCGGGAGACGAGCAGTTCTTC
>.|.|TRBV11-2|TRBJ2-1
CASSLAGGDEQFF
TGTGCCAGCAGCTTAGCCGGAGGCGATGAGCAGTTCTTC
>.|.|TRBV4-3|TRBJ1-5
CASSQERVGNQPQHF
TGCGCCAGCAGCCAAGAACGGGTTGGCAATCAGCCCCAGCATTTT
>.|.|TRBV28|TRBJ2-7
CASSFLGTGSSYEQYF
TGTGCCAGCAGTTTTCTGGGTACGGGGAGCTCCTACGAGCAGTACTTC
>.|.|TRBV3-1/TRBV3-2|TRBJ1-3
CASSQDRAGNTIYF
TGTGCCAGCAGCCAAGACAGGGCCGGAAACACCATATATTTT
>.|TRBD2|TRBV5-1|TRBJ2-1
CASSPARLGTSGRVYNEQFF
TGCGCCAGCAGCCCCGCCCGACTAGGGACTAGCGGGAGGGTGTACAATGAGCAGTTCTTC
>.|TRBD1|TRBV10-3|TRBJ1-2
CAITTGGRDYGYTF
TGTGCCATCACTACAGGGGGCCGAGACTATGGCTACACCTTC
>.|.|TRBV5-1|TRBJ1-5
CASSLAPTGNNQPQHF
TGCGCCAGCAGCTTGGCACCGACAGGTAACAATCAGCCCCAGCATTTT
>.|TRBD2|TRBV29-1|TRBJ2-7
CSGMGLAGGEQYF
TGCAGCGGGATGGGGCTAGCGGGAGGCGAGCAGTACTTC
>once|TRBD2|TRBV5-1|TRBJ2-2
CASSPPLAGDATSGELFF
TGCGCCAGCAGCCCGCCCCTAGCGGGAGATGCGACGTCCGGGGAGCTGTTTTTT
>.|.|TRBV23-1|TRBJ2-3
CASSQSRFTDTQYF
TGCGCCAGCAGTCAATCGAGGTTTACAGATACGCAGTATTTT
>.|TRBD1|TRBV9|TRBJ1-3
CASSATGGPSLLGNTIYF
TGTGCCAGCAGCGCTACAGGGGGACCATCTCTTCTCGGAAACACCATATATTTT
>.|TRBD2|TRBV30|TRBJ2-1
CAGAGGGLGNEQFF
TGTGCCGGAGCGGGAGGGGGCCTTGGCAATGAGCAGTTCTTC
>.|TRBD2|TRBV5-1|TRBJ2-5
CASRLGLAGDETQYF
TGCGCCAGCAGACTTGGACTAGCGGGAGATGAGACCCAGTACTTC
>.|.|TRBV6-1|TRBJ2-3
CASSEGQGLSTDTQYF
TGTGCCAGCAGTGAAGGGCAGGGGCTCAGCACAGATACGCAGTATTTT